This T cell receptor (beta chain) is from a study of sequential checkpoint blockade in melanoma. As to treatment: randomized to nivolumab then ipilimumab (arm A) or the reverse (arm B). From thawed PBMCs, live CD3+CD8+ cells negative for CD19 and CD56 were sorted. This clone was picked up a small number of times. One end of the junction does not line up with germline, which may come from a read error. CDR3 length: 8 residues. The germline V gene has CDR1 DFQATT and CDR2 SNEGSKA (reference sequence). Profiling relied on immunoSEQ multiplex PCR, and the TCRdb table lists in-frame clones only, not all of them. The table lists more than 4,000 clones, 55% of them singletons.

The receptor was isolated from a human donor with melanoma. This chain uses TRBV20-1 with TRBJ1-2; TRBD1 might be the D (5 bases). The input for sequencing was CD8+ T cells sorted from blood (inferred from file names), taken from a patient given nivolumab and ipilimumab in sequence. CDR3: CSLWDFVF. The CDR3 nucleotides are TGCAGTCTCTGGGACTTCGTCTTC.